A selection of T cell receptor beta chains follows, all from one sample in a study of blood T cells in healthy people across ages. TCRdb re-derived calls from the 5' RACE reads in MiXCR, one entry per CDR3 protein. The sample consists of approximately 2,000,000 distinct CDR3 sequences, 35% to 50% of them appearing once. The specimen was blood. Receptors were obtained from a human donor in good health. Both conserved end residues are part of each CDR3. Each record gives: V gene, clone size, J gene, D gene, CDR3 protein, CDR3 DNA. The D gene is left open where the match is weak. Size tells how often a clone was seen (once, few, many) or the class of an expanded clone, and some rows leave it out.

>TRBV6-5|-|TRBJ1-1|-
CASVGYTEAFF
TGTGCCAGCGTGGGGTATACTGAAGCTTTCTTT
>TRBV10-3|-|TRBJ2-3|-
CAIRAGTPDTQYF
TGTGCCATCCGGGCGGGCACCCCAGATACGCAGTATTTT
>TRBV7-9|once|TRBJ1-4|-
CASSLGRTTNEKRFF
TGTGCCAGCAGCTTAGGACGTACAACTAATGAAAAACGGTTTTTT
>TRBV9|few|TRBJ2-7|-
CASSVEGGPLESSSYEQYF
TGTGCCAGCAGCGTAGAGGGGGGGCCACTGGAATCAAGCTCCTACGAGCAGTACTTC
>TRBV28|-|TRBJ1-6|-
CASAGSAYNSPLHF
TGTGCCAGCGCCGGCAGCGCCTATAATTCACCCCTCCACTTT
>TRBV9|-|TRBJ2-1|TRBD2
CASSGSGRQDEQFF
TGTGCCAGCAGCGGTTCCGGGAGGCAGGATGAGCAGTTCTTC
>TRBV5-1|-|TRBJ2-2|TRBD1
CASRSGQGITGELFF
TGCGCCAGCAGATCGGGACAGGGGATCACCGGGGAGCTGTTTTTT
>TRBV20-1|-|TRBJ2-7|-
CSASSYMGAGYEQYF
TGCAGTGCTTCCTCCTATATGGGGGCAGGCTACGAGCAGTACTTC
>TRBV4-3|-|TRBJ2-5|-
CASSQGRLKRDVEQYF
TGCGCCAGCAGCCAAGGGAGGCTGAAGAGGGACGTCGAACAGTACTTC
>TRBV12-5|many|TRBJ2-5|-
CASGKPGPLETQYF
TGTGCTAGTGGAAAACCGGGCCCTTTGGAGACCCAGTACTTC
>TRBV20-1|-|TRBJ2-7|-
CSASPQTYEQYF
TGCAGTGCTAGTCCGCAGACCTACGAGCAGTACTTC
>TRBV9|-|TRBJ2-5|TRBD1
CASSADTGGEETQYF
TGTGCCAGCAGCGCAGACACAGGGGGTGAGGAGACCCAGTACTTC
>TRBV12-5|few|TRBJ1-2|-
CASGFGGIGYTF
TGTGCTAGTGGTTTCGGAGGTATTGGCTACACCTTC
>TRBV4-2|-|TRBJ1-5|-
CASSQDRTVGSNQPQHF
TGTGCCAGCAGCCAAGATCGGACAGTGGGTAGCAATCAGCCCCAGCATTTT
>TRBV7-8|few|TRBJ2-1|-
CASSSEQGNEQFF
TGTGCCAGCAGCTCGGAACAGGGAAATGAGCAGTTCTTC
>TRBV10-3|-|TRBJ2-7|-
CAISPGTRSSYEQYF
TGTGCCATCAGCCCGGGGACGCGGAGCTCCTACGAGCAGTACTTC
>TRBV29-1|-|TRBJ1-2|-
CSVDNRDNYGYTF
TGCAGCGTTGATAACAGGGACAACTATGGCTACACCTTC
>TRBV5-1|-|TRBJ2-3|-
CASSLAVMLETDTQYF
TGCGCCAGCAGCTTGGCCGTAATGCTAGAAACAGATACGCAGTATTTT
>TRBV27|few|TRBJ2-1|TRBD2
CASRAGGLGEQFF
TGTGCCAGCAGAGCGGGGGGGCTAGGTGAGCAGTTCTTC
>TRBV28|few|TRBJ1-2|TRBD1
CASSDSGTGGFNYGYTF
TGTGCCAGCAGCGACTCCGGGACAGGGGGGTTTAACTATGGCTACACCTTC
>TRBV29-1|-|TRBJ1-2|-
CSVDNSANYGYTF
TGCAGCGTAGACAACAGTGCCAACTATGGCTACACCTTC